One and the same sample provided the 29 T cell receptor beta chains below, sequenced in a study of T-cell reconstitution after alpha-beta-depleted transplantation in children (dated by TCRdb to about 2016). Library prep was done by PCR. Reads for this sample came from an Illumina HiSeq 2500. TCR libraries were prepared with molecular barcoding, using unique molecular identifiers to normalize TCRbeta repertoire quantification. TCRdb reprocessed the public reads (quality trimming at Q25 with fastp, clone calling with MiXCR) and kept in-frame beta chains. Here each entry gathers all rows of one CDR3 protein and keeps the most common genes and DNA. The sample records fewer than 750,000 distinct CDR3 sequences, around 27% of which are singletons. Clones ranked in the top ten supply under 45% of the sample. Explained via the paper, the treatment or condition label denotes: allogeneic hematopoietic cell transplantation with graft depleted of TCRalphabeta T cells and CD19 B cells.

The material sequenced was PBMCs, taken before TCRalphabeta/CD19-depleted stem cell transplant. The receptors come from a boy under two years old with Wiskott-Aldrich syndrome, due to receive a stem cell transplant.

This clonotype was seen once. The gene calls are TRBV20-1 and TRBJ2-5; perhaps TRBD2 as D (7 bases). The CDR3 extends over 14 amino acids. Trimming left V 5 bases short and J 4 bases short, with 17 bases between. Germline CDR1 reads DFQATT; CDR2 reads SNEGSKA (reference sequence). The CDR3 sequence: CSACKRGGLETQYF. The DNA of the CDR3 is TGCAGTGCTTGCAAGAGGGGGGGCCTAGAGACCCAGTACTTC.

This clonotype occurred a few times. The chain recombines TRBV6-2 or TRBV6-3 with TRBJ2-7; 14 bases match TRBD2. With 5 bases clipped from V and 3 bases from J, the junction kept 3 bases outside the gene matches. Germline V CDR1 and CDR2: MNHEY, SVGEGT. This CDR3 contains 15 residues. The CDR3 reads CASSRLAGGGYEQYF. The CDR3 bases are TGTGCCAGCAGTCGACTAGCGGGAGGGGGCTACGAGCAGTACTTC.

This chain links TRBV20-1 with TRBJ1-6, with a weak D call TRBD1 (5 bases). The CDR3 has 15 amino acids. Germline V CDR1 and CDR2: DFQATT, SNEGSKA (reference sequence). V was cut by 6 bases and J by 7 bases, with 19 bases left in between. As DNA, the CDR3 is TGCAGTGCCGCCCCGGGACCGAGGCTAAATTCACCCCTCCACTTT. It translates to CSAAPGPRLNSPLHF.

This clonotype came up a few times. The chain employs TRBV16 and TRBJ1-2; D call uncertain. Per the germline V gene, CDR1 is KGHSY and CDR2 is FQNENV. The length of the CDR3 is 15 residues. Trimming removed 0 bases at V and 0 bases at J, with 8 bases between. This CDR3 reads CASSQSTEANYGYTF. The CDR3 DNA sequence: TGTGCCAGCAGCCAATCGACTGAAGCTAACTATGGCTACACCTTC.

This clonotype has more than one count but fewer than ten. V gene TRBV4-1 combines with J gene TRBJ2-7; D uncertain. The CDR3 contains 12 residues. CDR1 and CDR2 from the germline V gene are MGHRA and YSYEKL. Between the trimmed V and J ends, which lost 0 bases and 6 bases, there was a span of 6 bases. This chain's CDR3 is CASSQDGSEQYF. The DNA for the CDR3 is TGCGCCAGCAGCCAAGATGGTTCCGAGCAGTACTTC.

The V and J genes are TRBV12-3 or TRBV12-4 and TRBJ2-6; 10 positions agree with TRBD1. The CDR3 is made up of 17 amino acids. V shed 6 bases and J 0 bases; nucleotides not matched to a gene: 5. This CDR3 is CASSLGQGLSGANVLTF. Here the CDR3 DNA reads TGTGCCAGCAGCCTGGGACAGGGGCTCTCTGGGGCCAACGTCCTGACTTTC.

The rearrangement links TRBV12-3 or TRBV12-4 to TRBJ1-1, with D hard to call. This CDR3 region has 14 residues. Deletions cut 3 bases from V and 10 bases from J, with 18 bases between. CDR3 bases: TGTGCCAGCAGTTTCCATGGGGAGAGGCGGGGAGCTTTCTTT. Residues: CASSFHGERRGAFF.

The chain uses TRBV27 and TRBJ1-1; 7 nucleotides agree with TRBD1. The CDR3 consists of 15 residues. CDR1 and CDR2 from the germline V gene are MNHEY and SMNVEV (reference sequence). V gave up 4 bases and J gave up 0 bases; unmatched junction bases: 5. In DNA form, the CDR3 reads TGTGCCAGCAGTTCACAGGGGCGGCTGAACACTGAAGCTTTCTTT. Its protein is CASSSQGRLNTEAFF.

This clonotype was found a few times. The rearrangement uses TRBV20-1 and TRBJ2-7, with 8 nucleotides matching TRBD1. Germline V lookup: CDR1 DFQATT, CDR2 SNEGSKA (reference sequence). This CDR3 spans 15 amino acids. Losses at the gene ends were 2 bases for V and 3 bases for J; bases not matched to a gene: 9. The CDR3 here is CSARPWGTGGYEQYF. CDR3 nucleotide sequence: TGCAGTGCTAGACCCTGGGGGACAGGCGGCTACGAGCAGTACTTC.

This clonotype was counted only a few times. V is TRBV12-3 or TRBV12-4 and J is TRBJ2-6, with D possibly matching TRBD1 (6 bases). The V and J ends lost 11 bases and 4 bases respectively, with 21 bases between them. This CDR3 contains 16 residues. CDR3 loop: CAASIGGAGGANVLTF. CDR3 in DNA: TGTGCCGCCTCCATAGGGGGTGCAGGCGGGGCCAACGTCCTGACTTTC.

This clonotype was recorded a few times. The CDR3 region has the DNA TGCGCCAGCAGCTTGAGCTGGGACACCGGGGAGCTGTTTTTT. Its protein product is CASSLSWDTGELFF. The J gene is TRBJ2-2, the V gene TRBV5-1; D gene uncertain. CDR1 SGHRS and CDR2 YFSETQ come from the germline V gene. Trimming took 1 base from V and 3 from J, leaving 7 bases between them. The CDR3 has 14 amino acids. The complete variable domain, with remaining parts taken from reference TRBV5-1 and TRBJ2-2, reads KAGVTQTPRYLIKTRGQQVTLSCSPISGHRSVSWYQQTPGQGLQFLFEYFSETQRNKGNFPGRFSGRQFSNSRSEMNVSTLELGDSALYLCASSLSWDTGELFFGEGSRLTVL.

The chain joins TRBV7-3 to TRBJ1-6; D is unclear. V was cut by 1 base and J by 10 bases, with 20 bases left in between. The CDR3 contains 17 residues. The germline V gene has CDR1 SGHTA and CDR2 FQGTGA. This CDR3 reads CASSLKPQGQIGSPLHF. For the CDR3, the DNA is TGTGCCAGCAGCTTAAAGCCCCAAGGGCAAATTGGATCACCCCTCCACTTT.

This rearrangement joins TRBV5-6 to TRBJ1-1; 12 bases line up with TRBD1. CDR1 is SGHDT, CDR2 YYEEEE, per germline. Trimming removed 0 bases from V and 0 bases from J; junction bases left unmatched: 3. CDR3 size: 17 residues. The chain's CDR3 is CASSLVGTGGLNTEAFF. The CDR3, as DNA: TGTGCCAGCAGCTTGGTGGGGACAGGGGGCTTGAACACTGAAGCTTTCTTT.

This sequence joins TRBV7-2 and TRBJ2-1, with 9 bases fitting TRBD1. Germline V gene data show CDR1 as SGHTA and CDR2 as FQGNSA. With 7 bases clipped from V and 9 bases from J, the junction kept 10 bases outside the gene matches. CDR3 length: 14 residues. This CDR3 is CASTVPGQGLEQFF. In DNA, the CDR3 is TGTGCCAGCACTGTCCCGGGACAGGGTCTTGAGCAGTTCTTC.

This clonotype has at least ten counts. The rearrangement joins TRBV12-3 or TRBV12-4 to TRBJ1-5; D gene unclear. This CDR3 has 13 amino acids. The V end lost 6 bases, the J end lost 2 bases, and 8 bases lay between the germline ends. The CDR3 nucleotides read TGTGCCAGCAGCTTAACAGGCAATCAGCCCCAGCATTTT. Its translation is CASSLTGNQPQHF.

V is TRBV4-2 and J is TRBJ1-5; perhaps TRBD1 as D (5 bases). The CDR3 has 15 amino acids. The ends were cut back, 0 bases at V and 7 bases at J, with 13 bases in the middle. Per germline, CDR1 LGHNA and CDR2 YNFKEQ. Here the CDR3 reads CASSQDRQGMQPQHF. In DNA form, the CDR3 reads TGTGCCAGCAGCCAAGATAGGCAGGGTATGCAGCCCCAGCATTTT.

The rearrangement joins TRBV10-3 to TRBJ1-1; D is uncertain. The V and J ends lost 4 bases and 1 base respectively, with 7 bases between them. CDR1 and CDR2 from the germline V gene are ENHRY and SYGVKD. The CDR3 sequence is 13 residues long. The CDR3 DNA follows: TGTGCCATCAGTGGGGCAGAGAACACTGAAGCTTTCTTT. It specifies CAISGAENTEAFF.

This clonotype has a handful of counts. This CDR3 is CASSDARTSQVDTQYF. The CDR3 bases are TGCGCCAGCAGCGACGCTAGGACTAGCCAAGTGGATACGCAGTATTTT. The chain couples TRBV5-1 to TRBJ2-3; 8 bases fit TRBD2. The CDR3 loop spans 16 amino acids. Trimming removed 4 bases from V and 6 bases from J; junction bases left unmatched: 13. CDR1 SGHRS and CDR2 YFSETQ come from the germline V gene.

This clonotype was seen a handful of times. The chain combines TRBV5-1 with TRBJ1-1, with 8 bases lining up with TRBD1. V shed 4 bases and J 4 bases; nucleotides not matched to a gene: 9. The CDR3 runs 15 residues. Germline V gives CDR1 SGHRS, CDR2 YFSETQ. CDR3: CASSRGQGSGTEAFF. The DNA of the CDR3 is TGCGCCAGCAGCCGAGGACAGGGCTCGGGCACTGAAGCTTTCTTT.

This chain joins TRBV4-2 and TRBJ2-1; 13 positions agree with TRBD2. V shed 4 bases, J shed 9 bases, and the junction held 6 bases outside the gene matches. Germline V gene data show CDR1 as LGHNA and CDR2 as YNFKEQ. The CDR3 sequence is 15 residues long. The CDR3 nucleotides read TGTGCCAGCAGCCTCGGACTAGCGGGAGAGGGTGAGCAGTTCTTC. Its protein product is CASSLGLAGEGEQFF.

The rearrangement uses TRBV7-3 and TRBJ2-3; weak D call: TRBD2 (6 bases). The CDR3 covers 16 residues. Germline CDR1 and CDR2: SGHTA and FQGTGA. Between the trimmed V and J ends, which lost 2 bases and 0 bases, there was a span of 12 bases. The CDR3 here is CASSLGGRSSTDTQYF. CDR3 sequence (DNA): TGTGCCAGCAGCTTAGGAGGGAGGAGTAGCACAGATACGCAGTATTTT.

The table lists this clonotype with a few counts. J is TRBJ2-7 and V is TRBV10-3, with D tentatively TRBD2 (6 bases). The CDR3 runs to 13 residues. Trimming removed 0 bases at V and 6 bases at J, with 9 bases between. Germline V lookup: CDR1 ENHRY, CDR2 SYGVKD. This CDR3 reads CAISESEGGEQYF. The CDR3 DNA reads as TGTGCCATCAGTGAGTCGGAGGGTGGCGAGCAGTACTTC.

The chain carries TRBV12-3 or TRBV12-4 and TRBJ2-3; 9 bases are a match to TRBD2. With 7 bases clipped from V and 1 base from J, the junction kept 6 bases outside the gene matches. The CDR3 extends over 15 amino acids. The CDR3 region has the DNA TGTGCCAGCACCGTGACTAGCGGACGCACAGATACGCAGTATTTT. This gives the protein CASTVTSGRTDTQYF.

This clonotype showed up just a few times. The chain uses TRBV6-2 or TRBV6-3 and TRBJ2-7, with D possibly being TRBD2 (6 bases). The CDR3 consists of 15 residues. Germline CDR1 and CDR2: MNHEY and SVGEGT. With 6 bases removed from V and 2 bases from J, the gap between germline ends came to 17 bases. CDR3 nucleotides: TGTGCCAGCAGCCCCCGGGGACTCCGTACCTACGAGCAGTACTTC. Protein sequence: CASSPRGLRTYEQYF.

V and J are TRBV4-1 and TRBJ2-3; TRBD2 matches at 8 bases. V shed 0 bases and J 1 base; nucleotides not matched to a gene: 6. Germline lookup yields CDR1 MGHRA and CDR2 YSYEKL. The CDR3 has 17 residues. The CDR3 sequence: CASSQEEEAGGTDTQYF. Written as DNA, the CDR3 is TGCGCCAGCAGCCAAGAAGAGGAAGCGGGAGGCACAGATACGCAGTATTTT.

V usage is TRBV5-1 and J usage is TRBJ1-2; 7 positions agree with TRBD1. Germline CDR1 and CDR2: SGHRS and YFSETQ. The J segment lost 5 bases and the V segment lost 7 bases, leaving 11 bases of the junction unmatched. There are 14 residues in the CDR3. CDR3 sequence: CASSRGGAGYGYTF. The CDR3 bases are TGCGCCAGCTCCCGAGGGGGCGCTGGATATGGCTACACCTTC.

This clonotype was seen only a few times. The CDR3, as DNA: TGTGCCAGCAGCCAAGATTCTAGCGGGAGTTTTGACACCGGGGAGCTGTTTTTT. It encodes CASSQDSSGSFDTGELFF. This chain uses TRBV4-2 with TRBJ2-2; TRBD2 matches at 10 bases. CDR1 and CDR2 from the germline V gene are LGHNA and YNFKEQ. The CDR3 totals 18 residues. Unmatched junction bases numbered 7, after V lost 0 bases and J lost 3 bases.

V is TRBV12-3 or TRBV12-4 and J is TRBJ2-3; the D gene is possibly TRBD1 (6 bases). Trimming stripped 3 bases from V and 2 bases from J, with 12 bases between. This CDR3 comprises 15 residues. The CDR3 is CASSFRGRDTDTQYF. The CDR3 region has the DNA TGTGCCAGCAGTTTCAGGGGAAGGGACACAGATACGCAGTATTTT.

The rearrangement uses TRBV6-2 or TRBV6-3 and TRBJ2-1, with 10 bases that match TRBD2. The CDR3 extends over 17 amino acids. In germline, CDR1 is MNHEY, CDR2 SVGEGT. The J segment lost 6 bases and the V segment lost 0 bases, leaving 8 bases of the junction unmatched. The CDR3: CASSYSLLAGLINEQFF. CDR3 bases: TGTGCCAGCAGTTACTCCTTACTAGCGGGACTTATCAATGAGCAGTTCTTC.